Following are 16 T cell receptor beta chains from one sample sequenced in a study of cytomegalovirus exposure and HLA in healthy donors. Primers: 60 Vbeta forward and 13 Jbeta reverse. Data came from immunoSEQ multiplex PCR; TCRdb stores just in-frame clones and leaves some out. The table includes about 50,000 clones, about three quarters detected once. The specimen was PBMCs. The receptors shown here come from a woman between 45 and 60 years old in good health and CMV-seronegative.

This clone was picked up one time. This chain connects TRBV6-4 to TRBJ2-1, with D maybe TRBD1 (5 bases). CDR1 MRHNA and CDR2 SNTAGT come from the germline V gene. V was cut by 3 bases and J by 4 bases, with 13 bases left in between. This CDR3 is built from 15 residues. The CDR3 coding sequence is TGTGCCAGCAGTGAAGGGCAGGGCGGATACAATGAGCAGTTCTTC. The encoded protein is CASSEGQGGYNEQFF.

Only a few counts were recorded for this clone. This CDR3 reads CASSPLTTGAMGNKYF. Written as DNA, the CDR3 is TGTGCCAGCAGCCCTCTGACGACAGGGGCAATGGGGAACAAGTACTTC. The rearrangement joins TRBV28 to TRBJ2-5; TRBD1 matches 8 bases. This CDR3 has 16 amino acids. V gave up 6 bases and J gave up 12 bases; unmatched junction bases: 21. Germline V lookup: CDR1 MDHEN, CDR2 SYDVKM.

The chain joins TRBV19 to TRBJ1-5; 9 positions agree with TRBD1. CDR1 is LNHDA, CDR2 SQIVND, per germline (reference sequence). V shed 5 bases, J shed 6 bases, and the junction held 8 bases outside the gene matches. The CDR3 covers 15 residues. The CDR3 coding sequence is TGTGCCAGTAGTGTAATACAGGGGGCCGGTCAGCCCCAGCATTTT. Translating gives CASSVIQGAGQPQHF.

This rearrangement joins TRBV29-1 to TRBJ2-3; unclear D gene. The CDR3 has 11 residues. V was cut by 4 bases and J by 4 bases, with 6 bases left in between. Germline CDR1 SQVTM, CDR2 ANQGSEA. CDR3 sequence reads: CSVVNSDTQYF. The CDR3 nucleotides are TGCAGCGTTGTCAATTCAGATACGCAGTATTTT.

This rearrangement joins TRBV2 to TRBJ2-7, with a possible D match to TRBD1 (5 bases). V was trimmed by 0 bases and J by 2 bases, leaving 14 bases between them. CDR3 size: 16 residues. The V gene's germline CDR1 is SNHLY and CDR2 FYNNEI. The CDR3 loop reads CASSEAPTRAPYEQYF. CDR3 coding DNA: TGTGCCAGCAGTGAAGCCCCTACCAGGGCCCCCTACGAGCAGTACTTC.

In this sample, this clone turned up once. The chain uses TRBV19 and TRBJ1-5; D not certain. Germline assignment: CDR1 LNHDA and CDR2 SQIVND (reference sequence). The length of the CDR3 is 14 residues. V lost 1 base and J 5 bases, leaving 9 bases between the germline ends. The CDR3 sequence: CASSIGNSYQPQHF. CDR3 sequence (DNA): TGTGCCAGTAGTATAGGGAACAGTTATCAGCCCCAGCATTTT.

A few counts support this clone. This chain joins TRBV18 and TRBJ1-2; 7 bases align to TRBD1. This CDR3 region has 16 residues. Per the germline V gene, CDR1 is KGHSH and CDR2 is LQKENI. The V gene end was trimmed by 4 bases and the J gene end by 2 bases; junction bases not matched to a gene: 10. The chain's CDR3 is CASSRGSGTANYGYTF. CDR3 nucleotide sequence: TGTGCCAGCTCACGGGGGTCCGGGACAGCCAACTATGGCTACACCTTC.

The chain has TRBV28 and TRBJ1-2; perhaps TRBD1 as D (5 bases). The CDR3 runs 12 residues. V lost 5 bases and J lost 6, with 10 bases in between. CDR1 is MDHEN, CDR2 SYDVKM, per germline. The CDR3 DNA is TGTGCCAGCAGTGGTCGGGGGAATGGCTACACCTTC. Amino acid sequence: CASSGRGNGYTF.

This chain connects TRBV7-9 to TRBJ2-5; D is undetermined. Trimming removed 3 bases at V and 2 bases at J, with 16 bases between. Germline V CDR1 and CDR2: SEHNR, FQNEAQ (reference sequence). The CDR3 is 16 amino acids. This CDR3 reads CASSFAKSTVQETQYF. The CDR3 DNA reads TGTGCCAGCAGCTTTGCTAAAAGTACGGTACAAGAGACCCAGTACTTC.

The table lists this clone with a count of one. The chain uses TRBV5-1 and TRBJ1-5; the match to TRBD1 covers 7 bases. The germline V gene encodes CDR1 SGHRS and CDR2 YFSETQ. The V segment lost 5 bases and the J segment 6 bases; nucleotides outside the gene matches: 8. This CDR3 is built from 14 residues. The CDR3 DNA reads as TGCGCCAGCAGTTTAGGACAGGAAGGTCAGCCCCAGCATTTT. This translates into CASSLGQEGQPQHF.

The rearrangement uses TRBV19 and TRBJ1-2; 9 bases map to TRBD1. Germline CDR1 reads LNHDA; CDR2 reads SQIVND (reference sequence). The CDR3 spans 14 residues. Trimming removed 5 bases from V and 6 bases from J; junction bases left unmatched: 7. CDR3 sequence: CASSPGDRVHGYTF. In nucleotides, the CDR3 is TGTGCCAGTAGTCCCGGGGACAGGGTGCATGGCTACACCTTC.

The CDR3 bases are TGCAGCGGCTCCGGGAACAGGGGGCAGGAGACCCAGTACTTC. Translated, it gives CSGSGNRGQETQYF. V gene TRBV29-1 combines with J gene TRBJ2-5; 9 nucleotides match TRBD1. Trimming cost V 7 bases and J 5 bases; bases outside gene matches: 11. The CDR3 length is 14 residues. In germline, CDR1 is SQVTM, CDR2 ANQGSEA.

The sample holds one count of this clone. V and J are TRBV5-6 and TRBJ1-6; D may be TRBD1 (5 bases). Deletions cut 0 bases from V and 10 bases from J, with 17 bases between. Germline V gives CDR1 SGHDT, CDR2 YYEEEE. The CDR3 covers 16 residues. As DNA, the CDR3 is TGTGCCAGCAGCTTGGCTGTGGGCAGGGAAGGCTCACCCCTCCACTTT. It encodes CASSLAVGREGSPLHF.

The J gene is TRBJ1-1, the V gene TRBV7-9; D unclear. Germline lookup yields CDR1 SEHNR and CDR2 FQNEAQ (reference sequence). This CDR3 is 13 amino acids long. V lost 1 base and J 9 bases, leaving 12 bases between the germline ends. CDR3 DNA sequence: TGTGCCAGCAGCTTAGAGTACAGTGCGAAAGCTTTCTTT. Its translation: CASSLEYSAKAFF.

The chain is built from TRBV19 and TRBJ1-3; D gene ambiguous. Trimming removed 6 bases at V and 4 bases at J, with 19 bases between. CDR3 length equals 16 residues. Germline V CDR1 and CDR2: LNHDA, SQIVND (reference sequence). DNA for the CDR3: TGTGCCAGTAGGTTAGATGCGGCGGCGAGGGGAAACACCATATATTTT. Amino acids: CASRLDAAARGNTIYF.

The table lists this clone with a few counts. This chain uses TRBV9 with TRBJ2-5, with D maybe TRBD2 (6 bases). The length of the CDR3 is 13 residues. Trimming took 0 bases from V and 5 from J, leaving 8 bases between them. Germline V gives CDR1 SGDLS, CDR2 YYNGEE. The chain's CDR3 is CASSVDAGETQYF. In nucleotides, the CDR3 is TGTGCCAGCAGCGTAGATGCGGGGGAGACCCAGTACTTC.